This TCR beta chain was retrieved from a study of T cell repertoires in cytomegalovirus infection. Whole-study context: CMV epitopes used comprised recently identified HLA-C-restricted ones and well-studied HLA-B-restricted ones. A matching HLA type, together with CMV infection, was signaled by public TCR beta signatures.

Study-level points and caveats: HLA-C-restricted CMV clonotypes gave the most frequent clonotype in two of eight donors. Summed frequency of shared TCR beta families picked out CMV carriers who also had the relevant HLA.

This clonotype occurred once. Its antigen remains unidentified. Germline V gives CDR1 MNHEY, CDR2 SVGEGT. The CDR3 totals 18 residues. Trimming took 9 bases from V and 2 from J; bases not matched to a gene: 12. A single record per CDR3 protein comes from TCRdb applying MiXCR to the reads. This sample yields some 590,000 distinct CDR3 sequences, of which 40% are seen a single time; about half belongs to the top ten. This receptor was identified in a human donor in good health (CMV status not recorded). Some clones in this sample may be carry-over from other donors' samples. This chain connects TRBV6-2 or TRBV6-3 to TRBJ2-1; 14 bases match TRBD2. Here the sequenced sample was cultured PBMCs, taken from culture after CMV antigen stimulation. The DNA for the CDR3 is TGTGCCAGTTCCGCGGGACTAGCGGGGGACCCAACCTACAATGAGCAGTTCTTC. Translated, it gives CASSAGLAGDPTYNEQFF.